These 23 T cell receptor beta chains share one sample of origin, sequenced in a study of molecular identifiers for immune sequencing clone quantification. Using its own MiXCR run on the PCR reads, TCRdb lists one record per CDR3 protein. The table lists roughly 90,000 distinct CDR3 sequences, roughly 19% of them singletons. The sample consisted of naive CD8+ T cells from blood, with Jurkat cell RNA spiked in. Subset: FACS-sorted CD8+CD4-CCR7+CD45RA+ naive T cells. Receptor source: a human donor in good health. Some libraries in this study had Jurkat cell RNA spiked in.

Comments on this clonotype: A single base separates this from a much larger clone, so it may be a read error. The chain is built from TRBV29-1 and TRBJ2-1; D is uncertain. Per germline, CDR1 SQVTM and CDR2 ANQGSEA. The CDR3 covers 15 residues. The CDR3 sequence is CGVVATDSSYNEQFF. In nucleotides, the CDR3 is TGCGGCGTTGTAGCTACCGACTCCTCCTACAATGAGCAGTTCTTC.

This clonotype was counted ten times or more. The chain is built from TRBV4-1 and TRBJ2-7; D might be TRBD1 (5 bases). CDR1 and CDR2 (germline): MGHRA, YSYEKL. V lost 0 bases and J 0 bases, leaving 15 bases between the germline ends. The CDR3 has 17 amino acids. The CDR3 region is CASSQESAGIISYEQYF. CDR3 DNA sequence: TGCGCCAGCAGCCAAGAATCTGCAGGGATCATCTCCTACGAGCAGTACTTC.

In its sample, this clonotype was seen a few times. A much larger clonotype is one base distant, so this may be a read error. V usage is TRBV5-4 and J usage is TRBJ2-7, with a weak D call TRBD1 (6 bases). The CDR3 contains 14 residues. CDR1 and CDR2 (germline): SGHNT, YYREEE (reference sequence). Trimming left V 4 bases short and J 3 bases short, with 14 bases between. The CDR3 nucleotides are TGTGCCAGCAGCGGCATGGACAGATTCTACGAGCAGTACTTC. This sequence encodes CASSGMDRFYEQYF. The entire variable domain, with the rest obtained from reference TRBV5-4 and TRBJ2-7, is as follows: ETGVTQSPTHLIKTRGQQVTLRCSSQSGHNTVSWYQQALGQGPQFIFQYYREEENGRGNFPPRFSGLQFPNYSSELNVNALELDDSALYLCASSGMDRFYEQYFGPGTRLTVT.

This clonotype showed up many times. The genes are TRBV2 and TRBJ2-5; D possibly matches TRBD1 or TRBD2 (5 bases each). The V end lost 7 bases, the J end lost 6 bases, and 18 bases lay between the germline ends. The length of the CDR3 is 14 residues. Germline V gene sequence: CDR1 SNHLY, CDR2 FYNNEI. This CDR3 reads CASTPPGTEKTQYF. The CDR3 DNA is TGTGCCAGCACCCCTCCCGGGACGGAGAAGACCCAGTACTTC.

In regard to this clonotype: The junction differs from germline at one of its ends, possibly a read error. The chain is built from TRBV29-1 and TRBJ2-1, with 10 bases that match TRBD2. This CDR3 is built from 16 residues. CDR1 SQVTM and CDR2 ANQGSEA come from the germline V gene. Written as DNA, the CDR3 is TGCAGCGTCGAAACCCTAGCGGGGGCCGCCTACAATGAGCGGTTCTTC. Translated: CSVETLAGAAYNERFF.

This clonotype was seen at least ten times. V and J are TRBV3-1 and TRBJ2-7; 9 bases align to TRBD1. The CDR3 runs to 15 residues. Germline CDR1 and CDR2: LGHDT and YNNKEL (reference sequence). Trimming removed 2 bases from V and 3 bases from J; junction bases left unmatched: 5. The CDR3 DNA follows: TGTGCCAGCAGCCAATCCCCGGGACAGGGCTACGAGCAGTACTTC. Protein: CASSQSPGQGYEQYF.

This clonotype was seen ten or more times. The CDR3 DNA reads as TGTGCCAGCAGTAGGACCCGGGGGACTAGCGGGAGTTCCTACAATGAGCAGTTCTTC. Translating gives CASSRTRGTSGSSYNEQFF. The chain couples TRBV6-2 or TRBV6-3 to TRBJ2-1; TRBD2 agrees at 14 bases. The CDR3 has 19 amino acids. Per the germline V gene, CDR1 is MNHEY and CDR2 is SVGEGT. V dropped 5 bases and J dropped 1; count of bases not matched to a gene: 10.

This clonotype was observed many times. The rearrangement links TRBV18 to TRBJ1-3; D not resolved. The V end lost 8 bases, the J end lost 0 bases, and 11 bases lay between the germline ends. CDR3 length equals 14 residues. CDR1 KGHSH and CDR2 LQKENI come from the germline V gene. CDR3 DNA sequence: TGTGCCAGCACCACGGGGTCCTCTGGAAACACCATATATTTT. This sequence encodes CASTTGSSGNTIYF.

This clonotype occurred many times. The V call is TRBV5-6, the J call TRBJ2-3; TRBD1 aligns across 9 bases. Per germline, CDR1 SGHDT and CDR2 YYEEEE. The junction had 2 bases not matched to a gene; V was cut back by 2 bases and J by 4 bases. The CDR3 is made up of 14 amino acids. The CDR3 reads CASSFGTGSDTQYF. The CDR3, as DNA: TGTGCCAGCAGCTTTGGGACAGGGTCAGATACGCAGTATTTT.

As to this clonotype: This could be a read error, since a much larger clone is one nucleotide away. The chain uses TRBV27 and TRBJ1-1, with TRBD1 as a possible D gene (5 bases). Germline V gene lookup returns CDR1 MNHEY and CDR2 SMNVEV (reference sequence). This CDR3 is 14 amino acids long. V dropped 2 bases and J dropped 2 bases, with 9 bases sitting between them. CDR3 DNA: TGTGCCAGCAGTTTAAGACAGTTTAACACTGAAGCTTTCTTT. It encodes CASSLRQFNTEAFF.

This clonotype was counted many times. J is TRBJ2-7 and V is TRBV6-5; unclear D gene. V lost 2 bases and J 4 bases, leaving 12 bases between the germline ends. There are 14 residues in the CDR3. Germline-derived CDR1 and CDR2 are MNHEY and SVGAGI. CDR3 in amino acids: CASSYTSDGYEQYF. The DNA of the CDR3 is TGTGCCAGCAGTTACACATCAGACGGGTACGAGCAGTACTTC.

This clonotype has at least ten counts. The chain uses TRBV27 and TRBJ1-5; 8 positions agree with TRBD1. The CDR3 runs to 15 residues. Looked up from germline, CDR1 is MNHEY and CDR2 is SMNVEV (reference sequence). The J segment lost 5 bases and the V segment lost 0 bases, leaving 3 bases of the junction unmatched. CDR3 region: CASSLSIQGDQPQHF. The CDR3 DNA reads as TGTGCCAGCAGTTTATCGATACAGGGGGATCAGCCCCAGCATTTT.

This clonotype was picked up many times. The chain carries TRBV7-9 and TRBJ1-5, with 8 nucleotides matching TRBD1. This CDR3 is 15 amino acids long. Germline CDR1 is SEHNR and CDR2 is FQNEAQ (reference sequence). The J segment lost 1 base and the V segment lost 5 bases, leaving 4 bases of the junction unmatched. CDR3 sequence reads: CASSTDRESNQPQHF. The CDR3 DNA sequence: TGTGCCAGCAGCACGGACAGGGAAAGCAATCAGCCCCAGCATTTT.

The V call is TRBV20-1, the J call TRBJ2-3; TRBD2 matches at 9 bases. The CDR3 covers 15 residues. The V gene's germline CDR1 is DFQATT and CDR2 SNEGSKA (reference sequence). V shed 2 bases and J 2 bases; nucleotides not matched to a gene: 5. The CDR3 spells CSARRTSASTDTQYF. The CDR3 DNA is TGCAGTGCTAGAAGGACTAGCGCCTCCACAGATACGCAGTATTTT.

There are many counts of this clonotype. J is TRBJ1-1 and V is TRBV19; the match to TRBD1 covers 9 bases. Per the germline V gene, CDR1 is LNHDA and CDR2 is SQIVND (reference sequence). The CDR3 is 14 residues long. V lost 4 bases to trimming and J lost 4 bases; unmatched junction nucleotides: 4. The DNA for the CDR3 is TGTGCCAGTAGTAGCGGGACAGGGCCCACTGAAGCTTTCTTT. The encoded protein is CASSSGTGPTEAFF. Variable domain in full (rest from reference TRBV19 and TRBJ1-1): DGGITQSPKYLFRKEGQNVTLSCEQNLNHDAMYWYRQDPGQGLRLIYYSQIVNDFQKGDIAEGYSVSREKKESFPLTVTSAQKNPTAFYLCASSSGTGPTEAFFGQGTRLTVV.

This clonotype was seen many times. V and J are TRBV13 and TRBJ2-1; D is perhaps TRBD2 (6 bases). The V end was cut by 1 base, the J end by 10 bases, with 20 bases between. Germline V gene lookup returns CDR1 PRHDT and CDR2 FYEKMQ (reference sequence). CDR3 length: 16 amino acids. CDR3 protein: CASSLAVTSSAREQFF. CDR3 sequence (DNA): TGTGCCAGCAGCTTAGCCGTAACCTCTAGCGCTCGGGAGCAGTTCTTC.

This clonotype was detected ten times or more. The CDR3 sequence: CASTHGAGGWNSPLHF. The DNA of the CDR3 is TGTGCCAGCACGCACGGCGCAGGGGGGTGGAATTCACCCCTCCACTTT. This chain connects TRBV11-2 to TRBJ1-6; 7 bases are a match to TRBD1. The V gene end was trimmed by 7 bases and the J gene end by 7 bases; junction bases not matched to a gene: 13. The CDR3 is 16 residues long. Germline CDR1 and CDR2: SGHAT and FQNNGV.

A word on this clonotype: The missing conserved phenylalanine or tryptophan at the end of this CDR3 makes a read error likely. V is TRBV5-1 and J is TRBJ2-5, with D perhaps matching TRBD2 (5 bases). V was shortened by 3 bases and J by 5 bases, with 14 bases between the two germline ends. The CDR3 loop spans 14 amino acids. CDR1 and CDR2 from the germline V gene are SGHRS and YFSETQ. In DNA, the CDR3 is TGCGCCAGCAGCTCGGACGGGGTAGGGGAGACCCAGTACCTC. Translating it yields CASSSDGVGETQYL.

The table lists this clonotype with many counts. The DNA for the CDR3 is TGTGCCAGCACCCCCTTTGTAGGTAGTAGCACAGATACGCAGTATTTT. It codes for CASTPFVGSSTDTQYF. This chain uses TRBV6-6 with TRBJ2-3; D remains ambiguous. CDR1 and CDR2 from the germline V gene are MNHNY and SVGAGI (reference sequence). CDR3 length: 16 residues. Trimming removed 7 bases from V and 0 bases from J, with 17 bases in between.

This clonotype was seen ten or more times. The rearrangement uses TRBV29-1 and TRBJ2-1; D tentatively reads TRBD1 or TRBD2 (6 bases each). The CDR3 is 14 residues long. Germline V gene sequence: CDR1 SQVTM, CDR2 ANQGSEA. V was trimmed by 6 bases and J by 4 bases, leaving 16 bases between them. This chain's CDR3 is CSVPDSGLYNEQFF. The CDR3 DNA follows: TGCAGCGTCCCGGACAGCGGACTATACAATGAGCAGTTCTTC.

This clonotype was detected many times. The J gene is TRBJ2-6, the V gene TRBV20-1; TRBD1 aligns across 7 bases. Germline CDR1 and CDR2: DFQATT and SNEGSKA (reference sequence). The CDR3 extends over 17 amino acids. V was clipped by 5 bases and J by 2 bases; unmatched bases: 12. The CDR3 is CSAGSWDSSTGANVLTF. CDR3 nucleotides: TGCAGTGCTGGATCATGGGACAGCAGCACTGGGGCCAACGTCCTGACTTTC.

This clonotype was seen repeatedly, ten times or more. One junction end does not reproduce the germline sequence, and a read error may be involved. V and J are TRBV19 and TRBJ2-5; D unresolved. Germline V CDR1 and CDR2: LNHDA, SQIVND (reference sequence). This CDR3 has 15 residues. The CDR3 DNA follows: TGTGCCGGTAGTCCGCGACGGTCCGTCCAAGAGACCCAGTACTTC. Translating gives CAGSPRRSVQETQYF.

This rearrangement joins TRBV3-1 to TRBJ2-1, with 14 bases matching TRBD2. V shed 5 bases, J shed 8 bases, and the junction held 5 bases outside the gene matches. The CDR3 has 15 amino acids. The germline V gene has CDR1 LGHDT and CDR2 YNNKEL (reference sequence). The CDR3 nucleotides are TGTGCCAGCAGCGGGACTAGCGGGAGTGGGCATGAGCAGTTCTTC. Amino acid sequence: CASSGTSGSGHEQFF.